This TCR beta chain comes out of a study of shared clonotypes between healthy human individuals. V was clipped by 7 bases and J by 8 bases, with 12 bases between them. Looked up from germline, CDR1 is SNHLY and CDR2 is FYNNEI. This CDR3 region has 12 residues. It was at deep level that the assay was run. Produced via immunoSEQ multiplex PCR; TCRdb's table is partial and in-frame only. The table shows roughly 2 million clones, with 90% to 97% occurring only once. V gene TRBV2 combines with J gene TRBJ1-3; D not resolved. The sequenced material came from naive CD4+ T cells sorted from blood. Subset indicated: CD45RA+ positively selected. The TCR comes from a man aged 18 to 35 in good health. The CDR3 sequence: CASKPEGYTIYF. CDR3 nucleotide sequence: TGTGCCAGCAAACCGGAGGGTTACACCATATATTTT.